A single sample is the source of the 11 T cell receptor beta chains below, sequenced in a study of PD-L1 blockade in urothelial cancer. This sample's time point: peripheral blood 6 weeks after treatment start. Here immunoSEQ multiplex PCR was the method, and the copy in TCRdb shows in-frame clones only, minus some. The sample carries roughly 120,000 clones, about 89% recorded once. The input for sequencing was PBMCs, taken around atezolizumab (anti-PD-L1) treatment. These receptors came from a man aged 60 to 75 with urothelial cancer.

The chain uses TRBV5-1 and TRBJ2-1; 14 bases fit TRBD2. Germline CDR1 is SGHRS and CDR2 is YFSETQ. The CDR3 consists of 16 residues. V gave up 0 bases and J gave up 12 bases; unmatched junction bases: 8. The CDR3 loop is CASSLGGLAGVSLQFF. The CDR3 nucleotides are TGCGCCAGCAGCTTGGGGGGACTAGCGGGAGTTAGTTTGCAGTTCTTC.

The chain carries TRBV15 and TRBJ2-2, with 9 bases fitting TRBD1. After removal of 5 bases from V and 6 bases from J, the junction contained 7 bases not matched to a gene. The CDR3 covers 15 residues. Looked up from germline, CDR1 is LNHNV and CDR2 is YYDKDF (reference sequence). CDR3 sequence: CATSGDRDWSGELFF. The CDR3 coding sequence is TGTGCCACCAGCGGGGACAGGGATTGGTCCGGGGAGCTGTTTTTT.

The V and J genes are TRBV6-5 and TRBJ2-1; D perhaps matches TRBD2 (5 bases). The CDR3 spans 11 residues. V was clipped by 8 bases and J by 7 bases, with 9 bases between them. Germline lookup yields CDR1 MNHEY and CDR2 SVGAGI. The DNA of the CDR3 is TGTGCCAGCCAGAGGAGGAATGAGCAGTTCTTC. It encodes CASQRRNEQFF.

This chain connects TRBV7-2 to TRBJ2-5; TRBD1 agrees at 10 bases. Losses at the gene ends were 8 bases for V and 5 bases for J; bases not matched to a gene: 5. CDR1 SGHTA and CDR2 FQGNSA come from the germline V gene. The CDR3 sequence is 13 residues long. CDR3 DNA: TGTGCCAGCCGACAGGGGGCAGAGGAGACCCAGTACTTC. This sequence encodes CASRQGAEETQYF.

V usage is TRBV4-3 and J usage is TRBJ1-6; 10 nucleotides align to TRBD1. V shed 4 bases and J 1 base; nucleotides not matched to a gene: 13. The CDR3 contains 20 residues. Looked up from germline, CDR1 is LGHNA and CDR2 is YSLEER. In DNA, the CDR3 is TGCGCCAGCAGCCTACAGGCGGCGGGGACAGGGGCTTCCTATAATTCACCCCTCCACTTT. Its translation: CASSLQAAGTGASYNSPLHF.

The chain uses TRBV6-1 and TRBJ2-7; D uncertain. CDR3 length: 14 residues. V gave up 8 bases and J gave up 0 bases, with 14 bases separating them. Germline V gene data show CDR1 as MNHNS and CDR2 as SASEGT. CDR3 coding DNA: TGTGCCAGCGGAAATTCAGGTAGCTCCTACGAGCAGTACTTC. As protein: CASGNSGSSYEQYF.

The V and J genes are TRBV6-1 and TRBJ2-3; possible D gene TRBD2, 5 bases. V dropped 2 bases and J dropped 5 bases, with 11 bases sitting between them. CDR3 size: 14 residues. CDR1 is MNHNS, CDR2 SASEGT, per germline. As DNA, the CDR3 is TGTGCCAGCAGTGAACTGGGCCGGGGAGATACGCAGTATTTT. It encodes CASSELGRGDTQYF.

The chain links TRBV28 to TRBJ2-7, with 16 bases identical to TRBD2. Losses at the gene ends were 6 bases for V and 3 bases for J; bases not matched to a gene: 8. The CDR3 is 17 amino acids. Germline V CDR1 and CDR2: MDHEN, SYDVKM. The CDR3 region has the DNA TGTGCCAGCAGCACCTCGGGACTAGCGGGAGGGAACTACGAGCAGTACTTC. This codes for CASSTSGLAGGNYEQYF.

DNA for the CDR3: TGTGCCAGCAGCGATAGTGTTACGGGGGTTCAGCCCCAGCATTTT. Translating gives CASSDSVTGVQPQHF. V and J are TRBV7-2 and TRBJ1-5; D is possibly TRBD1 (5 bases). V lost 5 bases and J 6 bases, leaving 17 bases between the germline ends. Germline CDR1 is SGHTA and CDR2 is FQGNSA. This CDR3 contains 15 residues.

V gene TRBV6-1 combines with J gene TRBJ1-4; TRBD1 agrees at 8 bases. Trimming took 4 bases from V and 3 from J; bases not matched to a gene: 1. The CDR3 extends over 14 amino acids. Germline assignment: CDR1 MNHNS and CDR2 SASEGT. CDR3 in DNA: TGTGCCAGCAGTGGGACAGGGTCTAATGAAAAACTGTTTTTT. Translated, it gives CASSGTGSNEKLFF.

DNA of the CDR3: TGTGCCAGCAGCTTGGTTCGACTAGCGGGAGGGCCTCAAGAGACCCAGTACTTC. This sequence encodes CASSLVRLAGGPQETQYF. This chain links TRBV5-5 with TRBJ2-5, with 14 bases lining up with TRBD2. The CDR3 is made up of 18 amino acids. The V gene's germline CDR1 is SGHKS and CDR2 YYEKEE (reference sequence). J was trimmed by 2 bases and V by 0 bases; bases with no gene match: 6.